Each of the 19 T cell receptor beta chains below was sequenced from the same sample in a study of blood T cell repertoires in COVID-19. Clones were read by immunoSEQ multiplex PCR, and TCRdb kept only the in-frame ones, dropping some. The sample holds around 190,000 clones, more than 70% seen once. The sample was peripheral blood. The receptors were sampled from a human donor in a cohort sampled during active COVID-19.

The CDR3 is CASSIGDRGRTGYTF. The CDR3 nucleotides read TGTGCCAGCAGTATAGGGGACAGGGGGCGAACCGGCTACACCTTC. The chain recombines TRBV2 with TRBJ1-2, with 12 bases aligning to TRBD1. The ends lost 5 bases at V and 8 bases at J; junction bases unmatched: 9. The CDR3 consists of 15 residues. Per the germline V gene, CDR1 is SNHLY and CDR2 is FYNNEI.

The rearrangement joins TRBV18 to TRBJ2-1; TRBD2 aligns across 14 bases. CDR1 and CDR2 from the germline V gene are KGHSH and LQKENI. The CDR3 covers 18 residues. The V segment lost 3 bases and the J segment 3 bases; nucleotides outside the gene matches: 7. The CDR3 sequence is CASSPSTSGRAGYNEQFF. The CDR3 DNA is TGTGCCAGCTCACCGTCGACTAGCGGGAGGGCTGGCTACAATGAGCAGTTCTTC.

The chain couples TRBV5-1 to TRBJ1-1; weak D call: TRBD1 (5 bases). V was clipped by 6 bases and J by 6 bases, with 12 bases between them. The CDR3 loop spans 12 amino acids. Germline V gene data show CDR1 as SGHRS and CDR2 as YFSETQ. The CDR3 DNA follows: TGCGCCAGCAAGGAGGGGACCGCTGAAGCTTTCTTT. As protein: CASKEGTAEAFF.

This clone occurred a few times. The gene calls are TRBV10-2 and TRBJ2-7, with unresolved D. CDR3 size: 13 residues. V lost 0 bases, J lost 5 bases, and 8 bases lay in between. CDR1 WSHSY and CDR2 SAAADI come from the germline V gene. CDR3 DNA: TGCGCCAGCAGTGAGTCGACTTTGGACGAGCAGTACTTC. It encodes CASSESTLDEQYF.

The chain is built from TRBV10-1 and TRBJ2-5; D may be TRBD1 (7 bases). Germline CDR1 reads WNHNN; CDR2 reads SYGVQD (reference sequence). CDR3 size: 15 residues. V lost 3 bases and J lost 5, with 16 bases in between. This CDR3 reads CASSEGGGMLETQYF. The CDR3 region has the DNA TGCGCCAGCAGTGAAGGGGGCGGGATGTTGGAGACCCAGTACTTC.

V usage is TRBV2 and J usage is TRBJ2-5, with D possibly matching TRBD2 (6 bases). Germline assignment: CDR1 SNHLY and CDR2 FYNNEI. The CDR3 length is 13 residues. Trimming took 4 bases from V and 4 from J, leaving 10 bases between them. CDR3 in DNA: TGTGCCAGCAGTGGACTAGAGGGAGAGACCCAGTACTTC. It yields the protein CASSGLEGETQYF.

The chain is built from TRBV30 and TRBJ2-5; tentative D call: TRBD2 (6 bases). The length of the CDR3 is 14 residues. Trimming removed 0 bases at V and 4 bases at J, with 12 bases between. CDR1 is GTSNPN and CDR2 is SVGIG in the germline V gene (reference sequence). CDR3 DNA sequence: TGTGCCTGGAGTGTATCGAGGAGGGGAGAGACCCAGTACTTC. It translates to CAWSVSRRGETQYF.

This clone was detected a few times. The genes are TRBV5-4 and TRBJ2-7; D is undetermined. V was cut by 1 base and J by 9 bases, with 11 bases left in between. This CDR3 spans 12 amino acids. The germline gives CDR1 SGHNT, CDR2 YYREEE (reference sequence). CDR3 region: CASSLRSLGQYF. In DNA form, the CDR3 reads TGTGCCAGCAGCTTGCGATCCCTCGGGCAGTACTTC.

CDR3 DNA sequence: TGTGCCAGCAGCGCCGCGGCTAGCGGGAATATGGATGAGCAGTTCTTC. Amino acids: CASSAAASGNMDEQFF. The chain joins TRBV9 to TRBJ2-1; TRBD2 aligns across 9 bases. This CDR3 spans 16 amino acids. Germline CDR1 reads SGDLS; CDR2 reads YYNGEE. Germline trimming cut 3 bases from V and 8 bases from J; bases unmatched to any gene: 12.

The chain employs TRBV11-2 and TRBJ2-7; 7 nucleotides agree with TRBD1. Germline V gene lookup returns CDR1 SGHAT and CDR2 FQNNGV. V lost 5 bases, J lost 7 bases, and 17 bases stayed unmatched. The CDR3 runs 16 residues. Here the CDR3 DNA reads TGTGCCAGCAGCGCATGGGACAGCCAGGATTTTCGGGAGCAGTACTTC. This codes for CASSAWDSQDFREQYF.

The chain couples TRBV5-4 to TRBJ2-3, with TRBD1 matching 7 bases. CDR1 SGHNT and CDR2 YYREEE come from the germline V gene (reference sequence). The J segment lost 5 bases and the V segment lost 4 bases, leaving 7 bases of the junction unmatched. The CDR3 length is 14 residues. The CDR3 sequence is CASSRDSQGDTQYF. CDR3 bases: TGTGCCAGCAGCCGGGACAGCCAGGGAGATACGCAGTATTTT. Looking up the rest from reference TRBV5-4 and TRBJ2-3 gives the full variable domain: ETGVTQSPTHLIKTRGQQVTLRCSSQSGHNTVSWYQQALGQGPQFIFQYYREEENGRGNFPPRFSGLQFPNYSSELNVNALELDDSALYLCASSRDSQGDTQYFGPGTRLTVL.

This chain links TRBV7-2 with TRBJ2-2; TRBD2 aligns across 8 bases. V was clipped by 1 base and J by 5 bases; unmatched bases: 6. Germline values: CDR1 SGHTA, CDR2 FQGNSA. This CDR3 is built from 16 residues. The CDR3 reads CASSLGGTSLTGELFF. The CDR3 coding sequence is TGTGCCAGCAGCTTAGGTGGGACTAGTTTGACCGGGGAGCTGTTTTTT.

V gene TRBV12-3 or TRBV12-4 combines with J gene TRBJ1-1; TRBD1 agrees at 7 bases. This CDR3 region has 13 residues. J was trimmed by 4 bases and V by 3 bases; bases with no gene match: 2. DNA for the CDR3: TGTGCCAGCAGTTTGACAGGGAGCACTGAAGCTTTCTTT. Its protein product is CASSLTGSTEAFF.

This rearrangement joins TRBV7-2 to TRBJ2-3, with D possibly being TRBD1 (5 bases). Trimming took off 1 base at V and 5 bases at J, with 10 bases between the two ends. Germline CDR1 and CDR2: SGHTA and FQGNSA. The CDR3 length is 14 residues. CDR3 sequence: CASSLVRVKDTQYF. As DNA, the CDR3 is TGTGCCAGCAGCTTAGTCAGGGTAAAAGATACGCAGTATTTT.

V usage is TRBV28 and J usage is TRBJ2-7, with 9 bases matching TRBD1. The CDR3 runs 15 residues. Trimming at V came to 5 bases and at J to 3 bases, leaving 8 bases not matched to a gene. In germline, CDR1 is MDHEN, CDR2 SYDVKM. The CDR3 sequence is CASSPRDREYYEQYF. The CDR3 DNA follows: TGTGCCAGCAGTCCCCGGGACAGGGAATACTACGAGCAGTACTTC.

This chain uses TRBV4-1 with TRBJ2-7; a possible D gene is TRBD2 (7 bases). Germline V gene sequence: CDR1 MGHRA, CDR2 YSYEKL. The length of the CDR3 is 14 residues. The ends were cut back, 6 bases at V and 5 bases at J, with 17 bases in the middle. For the CDR3, the DNA is TGCGCCAGCAGTCCATCGGGGCGGGGGCACGAGCAGTACTTC. This encodes CASSPSGRGHEQYF.

The chain combines TRBV2 with TRBJ2-6; D perhaps matches TRBD2 (6 bases). This CDR3 has 14 residues. Germline CDR1 is SNHLY and CDR2 is FYNNEI. V was clipped by 6 bases and J by 1 base, with 7 bases between them. CDR3 nucleotide sequence: TGTGCCAGCAGGGAGGGGTCTGGGGCCAACGTCCTGACTTTC. Its translation: CASREGSGANVLTF.

The CDR3 spells CASSPQGTGELFF. The CDR3 DNA reads as TGCGCCAGCAGCCCGCAGGGCACCGGGGAGCTGTTTTTT. The chain carries TRBV4-1 and TRBJ2-2; D is perhaps TRBD1 (5 bases). CDR1 and CDR2 from the germline V gene are MGHRA and YSYEKL. Trimming removed 4 bases at V and 4 bases at J, with 7 bases between. The CDR3 spans 13 residues.

The chain couples TRBV7-9 to TRBJ2-3, with 9 positions matching TRBD2. J was trimmed by 1 base and V by 5 bases; bases with no gene match: 4. Per the germline V gene, CDR1 is SEHNR and CDR2 is FQNEAQ (reference sequence). The CDR3 loop spans 15 amino acids. The CDR3 region is CASSPSSGGTDTQYF. The CDR3 DNA reads TGTGCCAGCAGCCCCTCTAGCGGGGGCACAGATACGCAGTATTTT.